This T cell receptor (beta chain) was captured in a study of PD-1 blockade in classical Hodgkin lymphoma. Study conclusions and caveats: Unlike CD8+ TCR diversity, which did not rise significantly by C4D1, CD4+ TCR diversity did. Repertoire differences have undefined causes, possibly disease activity or prior therapy. Similar baseline diversity was found in complete responders and newly diagnosed patients. The study reported lower baseline TCR diversity in newly diagnosed patients than in healthy donors.

Every patient experienced relapse after autologous stem cell transplantation, and brentuximab vedotin exposure varied. Some clones are missing from TCRdb's copy, which holds only in-frame ones; the method was immunoSEQ multiplex PCR. The table shows tens of thousands of clones, with around 73% occurring only once. The CDR3 runs to 18 residues. V shed 1 base, J shed 4 bases, and the junction held 10 bases outside the gene matches. Germline loops: CDR1 MDHEN, CDR2 SYDVKM. As for this clone: Its antigen is still unknown.

The chain uses TRBV28 and TRBJ2-2; 9 nucleotides line up with TRBD2. Sequences were derived from peripheral blood mononuclear cells (PBMCs), sampled before the second cycle of nivolumab. The clonotype was recovered from a human donor with classical Hodgkin lymphoma. CDR3 sequence: CASSLLLAGPTGTGELFF. The DNA of the CDR3 is TGTGCCAGCAGTTTATTACTAGCGGGCCCTACGGGCACCGGGGAGCTGTTTTTT.